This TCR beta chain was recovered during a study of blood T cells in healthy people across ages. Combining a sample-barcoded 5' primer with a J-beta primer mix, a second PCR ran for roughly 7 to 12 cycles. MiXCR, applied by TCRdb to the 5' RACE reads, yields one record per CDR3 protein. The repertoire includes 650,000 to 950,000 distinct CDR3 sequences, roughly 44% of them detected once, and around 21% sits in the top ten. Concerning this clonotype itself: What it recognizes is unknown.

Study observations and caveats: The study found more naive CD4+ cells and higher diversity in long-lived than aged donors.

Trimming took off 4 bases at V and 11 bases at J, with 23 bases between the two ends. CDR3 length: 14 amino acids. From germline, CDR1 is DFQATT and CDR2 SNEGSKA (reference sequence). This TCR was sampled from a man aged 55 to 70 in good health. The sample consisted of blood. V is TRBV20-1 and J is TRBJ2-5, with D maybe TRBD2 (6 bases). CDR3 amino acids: CSAMGSGRYNEQYF. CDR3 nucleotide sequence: TGCAGTGCTATGGGTAGCGGCAGATACAATGAGCAGTACTTC.